This T cell receptor (beta chain) was sequenced in a study of sequential checkpoint blockade in melanoma. Study overall: Each arm's sequence ended with maintenance nivolumab.

The CDR3 extends over 14 amino acids. Germline V gene sequence: CDR1 MDHEN, CDR2 SYDVKM. V lost 5 bases to trimming and J lost 4 bases, with 15 bases between them. The table lists this clone with a count of one. Treatment noted: randomized to nivolumab then ipilimumab (arm A) or the reverse (arm B). Sorted cells were live CD3+CD8+, lacking CD19 and CD56, from PBMCs. The table came from immunoSEQ multiplex PCR; TCRdb's copy has only in-frame clones and leaves some out. The data show 9,500 to 15,000 clones, 82% seen once. This clonotype was sampled from a human donor with melanoma. The sample was CD8+ T cells sorted from blood (inferred from file names), taken from a patient given nivolumab and ipilimumab in sequence. V gene TRBV28 combines with J gene TRBJ2-7; maybe TRBD1 (6 bases). The CDR3 DNA reads as TGTGCCAGCAGTGTAAGGGACACGGGTTACGAGCAGTACTTC. Translated: CASSVRDTGYEQYF.